This T cell receptor (beta chain) was captured by sequencing in a study of shared clonotypes between healthy human individuals. Assay used: immunoSEQ multiplex PCR; TCRdb lists only in-frame clones, some missing. Of approximately 530,000 clones in the sample, almost 97% were seen once. As concerns this clone: As yet, its antigen is unknown.

With 1 base clipped from V and 3 bases from J, the junction kept 4 bases outside the gene matches. The CDR3 has 15 residues. Germline lookup yields CDR1 LNHNV and CDR2 YYDKDF (reference sequence). CD4+ cells were split into CD45RA+ naive and CD45RA-negative memory subsets. Study-wide points: Generally, naive subsets came out with larger estimated richness than memory subsets. The genetic and exposure-history diversity represented was limited by few donors. The study found lower generation probabilities in non-shared clonotypes than in those shared by all four donors.

The sequence was obtained from a woman aged 25-40 years in good health. The rearrangement joins TRBV15 to TRBJ1-2, with TRBD1 matching over 8 bases. Sequences were obtained from naive CD4+ T cells sorted from blood. As for subset: CD45RA+ positively selected. CDR3 nucleotides: TGTGCCACCAGCAGAGGGGGACAGGAACACTATGGCTACACCTTC. As protein: CATSRGGQEHYGYTF.